This T cell receptor (beta chain) came from a study of long-term antiretroviral therapy in people with HIV. The V and J ends lost 4 bases and 2 bases respectively, with 13 bases between them. The CDR3 runs 14 residues. Germline assignment: CDR1 SQVTM and CDR2 ANQGSEA. Assay version v3.0 of immunoSEQ was used, and it was run at survey level. Data came from immunoSEQ multiplex PCR; TCRdb stores just in-frame clones and leaves some out. The data hold roughly 36,000 clones, with roughly 80% observed a single time. Sequences were derived from unsorted PBMCs, sampled 0.4 years before starting antiretroviral therapy. The sequence was collected from a man aged 18 to 30 with HIV. The chain combines TRBV29-1 with TRBJ2-3; D possibly corresponds to TRBD2 (6 bases). As DNA, the CDR3 is TGCAGCGTTGCTGGAGGGGTCCACACAGATACGCAGTATTTT. Its translation is CSVAGGVHTDTQYF.